A selection of T cell receptor beta chains follows, all from one sample in a study of control samples from healthy donors and cancer patients. Repertoires were generated with immunoSEQ multiplex PCR, while TCRdb's copy carries only in-frame clones and drops some. The sample contains 130,000 to 150,000 clones, around 94% of which appear only once. Sequenced: PBMCs. The receptors derive from a man aged 55 to 70 with colorectal cancer. CDR3s include the opening cysteine and the closing phenylalanine or tryptophan. The D gene is left open where the match is weak. Rows give clone size only sometimes, using once, few, many, or a class for an expanded clone.

V gene: TRBV5-6
J gene: TRBJ2-7
D gene: NA
clone size: NA
CDR3 protein: CASSLGQGGIEQYF
CDR3 DNA: TGTGCCAGCAGCTTGGGCCAGGGTGGGATCGAGCAGTACTTC

V gene: TRBV5-8
J gene: TRBJ1-3
D gene: NA
clone size: few
CDR3 protein: CASKAVILLSGNTIYF
CDR3 DNA: TGTGCCAGCAAGGCAGTCATCCTGCTCTCTGGAAACACCATATATTTT

V gene: TRBV5-1
J gene: TRBJ1-1
D gene: NA
clone size: few
CDR3 protein: CASRANTEAFF
CDR3 DNA: TGCGCCAGCAGGGCGAACACTGAAGCTTTCTTT

V gene: TRBV9
J gene: TRBJ1-2
D gene: TRBD1
clone size: NA
CDR3 protein: CASSVAGQGALGYTF
CDR3 DNA: TGTGCCAGCAGCGTAGCGGGACAGGGGGCGCTTGGCTACACCTTC

V gene: TRBV12-3/TRBV12-4
J gene: TRBJ1-2
D gene: NA
clone size: NA
CDR3 protein: CASGAGAGYTF
CDR3 DNA: TGTGCCAGCGGAGCGGGGGCTGGCTACACCTTC

V gene: TRBV27
J gene: TRBJ2-3
D gene: NA
clone size: NA
CDR3 protein: CASSKGLTDTQYF
CDR3 DNA: TGTGCCAGCAGTAAGGGACTTACAGATACGCAGTATTTT

V gene: TRBV9
J gene: TRBJ2-3
D gene: TRBD2
clone size: NA
CDR3 protein: CASSAGWGGDTQYF
CDR3 DNA: TGTGCCAGCAGCGCCGGGTGGGGGGGAGATACGCAGTATTTT

V gene: TRBV14
J gene: TRBJ1-1
D gene: NA
clone size: NA
CDR3 protein: CASSQGTGYTEAFF
CDR3 DNA: TGTGCCAGCAGCCAAGGAACAGGGTACACTGAAGCTTTCTTT

V gene: TRBV28
J gene: TRBJ1-2
D gene: TRBD1
clone size: NA
CDR3 protein: CASTGTGDNYGYTF
CDR3 DNA: TGTGCCAGCACCGGGACAGGTGATAACTATGGCTACACCTTC

V gene: TRBV19
J gene: TRBJ2-7
D gene: NA
clone size: NA
CDR3 protein: CASSIAAGNYEQYF
CDR3 DNA: TGTGCCAGTAGTATTGCGGCAGGGAACTACGAGCAGTACTTC

V gene: TRBV6-6
J gene: TRBJ1-3
D gene: NA
clone size: NA
CDR3 protein: CASSVVDTIYF
CDR3 DNA: TGTGCCAGCTCTGTGGTGGACACCATATATTTT

V gene: TRBV5-1
J gene: TRBJ2-7
D gene: NA
clone size: NA
CDR3 protein: CASSLNPDRPYEQYF
CDR3 DNA: TGCGCCAGCAGCTTGAATCCTGACAGGCCCTACGAGCAGTACTTC

V gene: TRBV5-6
J gene: TRBJ2-5
D gene: TRBD2
clone size: once
CDR3 protein: CASSGLAGVMETQYF
CDR3 DNA: TGTGCCAGCAGCGGTCTAGCGGGGGTTATGGAGACCCAGTACTTC

V gene: TRBV19
J gene: TRBJ1-4
D gene: NA
clone size: few
CDR3 protein: CASSFVNNEKLFF
CDR3 DNA: TGTGCCAGTAGTTTCGTCAACAATGAAAAACTGTTTTTT

V gene: TRBV7-9
J gene: TRBJ1-4
D gene: TRBD1
clone size: NA
CDR3 protein: CASRTGPRGNEKLFF
CDR3 DNA: TGTGCCAGCAGGACAGGGCCGCGGGGGAATGAAAAACTGTTTTTT

V gene: TRBV4-2
J gene: TRBJ2-1
D gene: TRBD2
clone size: NA
CDR3 protein: CASSQDPAGLYNEQFF
CDR3 DNA: TGTGCCAGCAGCCAAGATCCAGCGGGGCTTTACAATGAGCAGTTCTTC

V gene: TRBV7-9
J gene: TRBJ1-1
D gene: NA
clone size: NA
CDR3 protein: CASRGATEAFF
CDR3 DNA: TGTGCCAGCAGGGGAGCCACTGAAGCTTTCTTT

V gene: TRBV20-1
J gene: TRBJ2-1
D gene: TRBD1
clone size: NA
CDR3 protein: CSASSGTVYNEQFF
CDR3 DNA: TGCAGTGCTAGTTCTGGGACAGTCTACAATGAGCAGTTCTTC

V gene: TRBV28
J gene: TRBJ1-3
D gene: NA
clone size: NA
CDR3 protein: CASSLGRISGNTIYF
CDR3 DNA: TGTGCCAGCAGTTTGGGACGGATCTCTGGAAACACCATATATTTT

V gene: TRBV30
J gene: TRBJ1-5
D gene: TRBD1
clone size: NA
CDR3 protein: CAWSTQGQGSQPQHF
CDR3 DNA: TGTGCCTGGAGTACCCAGGGACAGGGCAGTCAGCCCCAGCATTTT

V gene: TRBV7-2
J gene: TRBJ2-7
D gene: TRBD1
clone size: NA
CDR3 protein: CASSPMRTGDNEQYF
CDR3 DNA: TGTGCCAGCAGCCCCATGCGGACAGGGGATAACGAGCAGTACTTC

V gene: TRBV27
J gene: TRBJ1-2
D gene: NA
clone size: NA
CDR3 protein: CASSYLGTNYGYTF
CDR3 DNA: TGTGCCAGCAGTTATCTCGGGACGAACTATGGCTACACCTTC

V gene: TRBV10-1
J gene: TRBJ2-2
D gene: NA
clone size: NA
CDR3 protein: CASSEGGKSGELFF
CDR3 DNA: TGCGCCAGCAGTGAGGGGGGTAAATCCGGGGAGCTGTTTTTT

V gene: TRBV28
J gene: TRBJ2-7
D gene: NA
clone size: NA
CDR3 protein: CATLRGEQYF
CDR3 DNA: TGTGCCACCCTGAGGGGCGAGCAGTACTTC

V gene: TRBV27
J gene: TRBJ2-2
D gene: NA
clone size: once
CDR3 protein: CASSSGMATGELFF
CDR3 DNA: TGTGCCAGCAGTTCGGGGATGGCCACCGGGGAGCTGTTTTTT

V gene: TRBV21-1
J gene: TRBJ2-2
D gene: NA
clone size: NA
CDR3 protein: CASSKGDRANTGELFF
CDR3 DNA: TGTGCCAGCAGCAAAGGGGACAGGGCGAACACCGGGGAGCTGTTTTTT

V gene: TRBV4-2
J gene: TRBJ2-7
D gene: TRBD2
clone size: NA
CDR3 protein: CASSQGLANTYEQYF
CDR3 DNA: TGTGCCAGCAGCCAAGGACTAGCGAACACCTACGAGCAGTACTTC

V gene: TRBV30
J gene: TRBJ2-1
D gene: NA
clone size: NA
CDR3 protein: CAWSALYNEQFF
CDR3 DNA: TGTGCCTGGAGTGCCCTGTACAATGAGCAGTTCTTC

V gene: TRBV2
J gene: TRBJ2-1
D gene: NA
clone size: NA
CDR3 protein: CASTQGPYNEQFF
CDR3 DNA: TGTGCCAGCACCCAGGGTCCCTACAATGAGCAGTTCTTC

V gene: TRBV15
J gene: TRBJ1-3
D gene: NA
clone size: NA
CDR3 protein: CATSRERVAGNTIYF
CDR3 DNA: TGTGCCACCAGCAGAGAACGGGTGGCTGGAAACACCATATATTTT

V gene: TRBV14
J gene: TRBJ2-5
D gene: TRBD1
clone size: NA
CDR3 protein: CASSPRSWDRVETQYF
CDR3 DNA: TGTGCCAGCAGCCCAAGATCGTGGGACAGGGTAGAGACCCAGTACTTC

V gene: TRBV5-1
J gene: TRBJ2-7
D gene: NA
clone size: NA
CDR3 protein: CASSFPGYEQYF
CDR3 DNA: TGCGCCAGCAGCTTCCCAGGCTACGAGCAGTACTTC

V gene: TRBV5-6
J gene: TRBJ1-1
D gene: NA
clone size: NA
CDR3 protein: CASSRRLWNTEAFF
CDR3 DNA: TGTGCCAGCAGCCGCCGATTGTGGAACACTGAAGCTTTCTTT

V gene: TRBV6-5
J gene: TRBJ1-2
D gene: NA
clone size: NA
CDR3 protein: CASSIGTSDNYGYTF
CDR3 DNA: TGTGCCAGCAGTATAGGGACCTCGGATAACTATGGCTACACCTTC

V gene: TRBV4-3
J gene: TRBJ1-3
D gene: TRBD1
clone size: NA
CDR3 protein: CASSLGTGGSGNTIYF
CDR3 DNA: TGCGCCAGCAGCCTCGGGACAGGGGGCAGTGGAAACACCATATATTTT

V gene: TRBV11-2
J gene: TRBJ1-5
D gene: NA
clone size: NA
CDR3 protein: CASSLRSIGGNQPQHF
CDR3 DNA: TGTGCCAGCAGCTTAAGATCCATCGGGGGCAATCAGCCCCAGCATTTT

V gene: TRBV7-2
J gene: TRBJ1-3
D gene: NA
clone size: NA
CDR3 protein: CASSLLGPGNTIYF
CDR3 DNA: TGTGCCAGCAGCTTATTGGGGCCGGGAAACACCATATATTTT

V gene: TRBV19
J gene: TRBJ2-6
D gene: NA
clone size: NA
CDR3 protein: CASSIPTKGANVLTF
CDR3 DNA: TGTGCCAGTAGTATTCCGACGAAAGGGGCCAACGTCCTGACTTTC

V gene: TRBV19
J gene: TRBJ1-4
D gene: NA
clone size: NA
CDR3 protein: CASSRNLLRNEKLFF
CDR3 DNA: TGTGCCAGTAGCCGCAACCTACTTAGAAATGAAAAACTGTTTTTT

V gene: TRBV13
J gene: TRBJ2-5
D gene: NA
clone size: NA
CDR3 protein: CASSLGALVGTTQYF
CDR3 DNA: TGTGCCAGCAGCTTAGGTGCACTAGTGGGCACGACCCAGTACTTC

V gene: TRBV30
J gene: TRBJ2-7
D gene: NA
clone size: NA
CDR3 protein: CAGSKGSGYEQYF
CDR3 DNA: TGTGCGGGGTCAAAAGGATCCGGCTACGAGCAGTACTTC

V gene: TRBV11-2
J gene: TRBJ2-6
D gene: NA
clone size: NA
CDR3 protein: CASSLDRGQGMSRANVLTF
CDR3 DNA: TGTGCCAGTAGCTTAGATCGGGGGCAGGGAATGAGTAGGGCCAACGTCCTGACTTTC

V gene: TRBV4-1
J gene: TRBJ1-2
D gene: NA
clone size: NA
CDR3 protein: CASSYAGTPNYGYTF
CDR3 DNA: TGCGCCAGCAGCTACGCCGGGACACCGAACTATGGCTACACCTTC

V gene: TRBV10-3
J gene: TRBJ2-7
D gene: NA
clone size: NA
CDR3 protein: CAISGSHADRDYEQYF
CDR3 DNA: TGTGCCATCAGTGGGTCCCACGCTGACCGGGACTACGAGCAGTACTTC

V gene: TRBV5-6
J gene: TRBJ2-1
D gene: NA
clone size: NA
CDR3 protein: CASSLSGAKLGNEQFF
CDR3 DNA: TGTGCCAGCAGCTTGAGTGGGGCCAAGTTAGGTAATGAGCAGTTCTTC

V gene: TRBV23-1
J gene: TRBJ2-2
D gene: NA
clone size: NA
CDR3 protein: CASPASANTGELFF
CDR3 DNA: TGCGCCAGCCCCGCTTCGGCAAACACCGGGGAGCTGTTTTTT

V gene: TRBV6-5
J gene: TRBJ1-3
D gene: TRBD1
clone size: once
CDR3 protein: CASSRDRGAGNTIYF
CDR3 DNA: TGTGCCAGCAGTAGGGACAGGGGTGCTGGAAACACCATATATTTT

V gene: TRBV12-5
J gene: TRBJ2-7
D gene: NA
clone size: NA
CDR3 protein: CASGLGPPLAYEQYF
CDR3 DNA: TGTGCTAGTGGTTTGGGTCCACCATTAGCCTACGAGCAGTACTTC

V gene: TRBV19
J gene: TRBJ1-1
D gene: NA
clone size: NA
CDR3 protein: CASSPGQNTEAFF
CDR3 DNA: TGTGCCAGTAGCCCGGGACAGAACACTGAAGCTTTCTTT

V gene: TRBV3-1/TRBV3-2
J gene: TRBJ1-4
D gene: NA
clone size: NA
CDR3 protein: CASSQGAREKLFF
CDR3 DNA: TGTGCCAGCAGCCAGGGGGCGAGGGAAAAACTGTTTTTT

V gene: TRBV6-5
J gene: TRBJ1-2
D gene: NA
clone size: NA
CDR3 protein: CASSSKPDSFYGYTF
CDR3 DNA: TGTGCCAGCAGTTCCAAACCAGACAGCTTCTATGGCTACACCTTC